This record looks at one T cell receptor beta chain sequence and its context. The CDR3 runs 14 residues. CDR1 SEHNR and CDR2 FQNEAQ come from the germline V gene (reference sequence). The J segment lost 4 bases and the V segment lost 6 bases, leaving 8 bases of the junction unmatched. Each patient contributed between 1 and 8 total time points of blood mononuclear cells, pretreatment and during treatment. The data belong to a study of PD-L1 blockade in urothelial cancer. On the study more broadly: Patients had been given 0 to 3 earlier chemotherapy regimens.

The data were produced by immunoSEQ multiplex PCR, yet TCRdb's version contains in-frame clones alone and is incomplete. The table records approximately 39,000 clones, roughly 91% of them present only once. The TCR was taken from a man between 60 and 75 years old with urothelial cancer. The chain employs TRBV7-9 and TRBJ2-7; TRBD1 matches 8 bases. The sample in question was PBMCs, obtained around atezolizumab (anti-PD-L1) treatment. Written as DNA, the CDR3 is TGTGCCAGCAGGGCCGGGACAGGATTTTACGAGCAGTACTTC. Translation gives CASRAGTGFYEQYF.